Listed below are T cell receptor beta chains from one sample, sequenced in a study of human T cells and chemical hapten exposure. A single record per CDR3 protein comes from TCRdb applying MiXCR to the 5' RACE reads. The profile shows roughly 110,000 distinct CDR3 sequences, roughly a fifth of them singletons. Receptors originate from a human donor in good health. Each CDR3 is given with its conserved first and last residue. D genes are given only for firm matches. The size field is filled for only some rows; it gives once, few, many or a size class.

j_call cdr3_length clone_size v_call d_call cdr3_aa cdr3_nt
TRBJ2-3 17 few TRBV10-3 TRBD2 CAISDRDGTSGGDTQYF TGTGCCATCAGTGACAGAGACGGGACTAGCGGTGGGGATACGCAGTATTTT
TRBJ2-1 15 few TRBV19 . CASSYKPGLYNEQFF TGTGCCAGTAGCTACAAACCGGGACTTTACAATGAGCAGTTCTTC
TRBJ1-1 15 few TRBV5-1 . CASSLYGVENTEAFF TGCGCCAGCAGCTTGTATGGGGTTGAAAACACTGAAGCTTTCTTT
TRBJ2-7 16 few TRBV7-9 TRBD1 CASSRKGGQGNYEQYF TGTGCCAGCAGCCGGAAAGGGGGACAGGGAAACTACGAGCAGTACTTC
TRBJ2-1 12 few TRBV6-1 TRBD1 CATPDRLGEQFF TGTGCCACCCCGGACAGGTTGGGTGAGCAGTTCTTC
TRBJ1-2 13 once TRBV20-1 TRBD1 CSASRTGGYGYTF TGCAGTGCTAGTAGGACAGGGGGTTATGGCTACACCTTC
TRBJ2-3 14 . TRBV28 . CASLLRGRTDTQYF TGTGCCAGCTTGTTGAGGGGAAGGACAGATACGCAGTATTTT
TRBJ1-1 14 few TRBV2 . CASRQQGWNTEAFF TGTGCCAGCAGACAACAGGGCTGGAACACTGAAGCTTTCTTT
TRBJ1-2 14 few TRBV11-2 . CASSLEAVSYGYTF TGTGCCAGCAGCTTAGAGGCAGTATCCTATGGCTACACCTTC
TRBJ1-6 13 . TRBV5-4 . CASSVGLTSPLHF TGTGCCAGCAGCGTGGGACTTACTTCACCCCTCCACTTT
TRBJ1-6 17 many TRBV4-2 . CASSLTGMGDPNSPLHF TGTGCCAGCAGCCTAACGGGTATGGGGGATCCTAATTCACCCCTCCACTTT
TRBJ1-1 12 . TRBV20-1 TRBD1 CSAWDSPQEAFF TGCAGTGCCTGGGACAGCCCCCAAGAAGCTTTCTTT
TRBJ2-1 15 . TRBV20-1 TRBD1 CSASSGDRAYNEQFF TGCAGTGCTTCCTCAGGGGACAGGGCCTACAATGAGCAGTTCTTC
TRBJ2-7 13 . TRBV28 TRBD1 CASSSGQADEQYF TGTGCCAGCAGTTCGGGACAGGCCGACGAGCAGTACTTC
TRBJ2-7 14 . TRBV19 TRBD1 CASSIQGASYEQYF TGTGCCAGTAGTATACAGGGGGCGAGCTACGAGCAGTACTTC
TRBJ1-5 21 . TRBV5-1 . CASSLGGGDRTDLYSNQPQHF TGCGCCAGCAGCTTGGGGGGCGGGGATCGGACAGATCTTTATAGCAATCAGCCCCAGCATTTT
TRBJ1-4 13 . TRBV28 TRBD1 CASRIPDRVGLFF TGTGCCAGCAGAATACCGGACAGGGTAGGACTGTTTTTT
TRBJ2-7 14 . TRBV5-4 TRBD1 CASSRTGGLYEQYF TGTGCCAGCAGCAGGACAGGGGGTCTATACGAGCAGTACTTC
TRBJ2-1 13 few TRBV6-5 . CASLGGSYNEQFF TGTGCCAGCCTAGGGGGCTCCTACAATGAGCAGTTCTTC
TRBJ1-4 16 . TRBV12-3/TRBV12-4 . CASSFPKGGVDEKLFF TGTGCCAGCAGTTTTCCCAAAGGGGGGGTGGATGAAAAACTGTTTTTT
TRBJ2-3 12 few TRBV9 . CASSAIGDTQYF TGTGCCAGCAGCGCGATAGGAGATACGCAGTATTTT
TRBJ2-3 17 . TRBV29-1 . CSVEDLWDTVSTDTQYF TGCAGCGTTGAAGATCTATGGGACACTGTAAGCACAGATACGCAGTATTTT
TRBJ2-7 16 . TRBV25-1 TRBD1 CASSDPGTGSSYEQYF TGTGCCAGCAGTGATCCCGGGACAGGGTCCTCCTACGAGCAGTACTTC
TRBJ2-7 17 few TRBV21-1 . CASSKRDRRLKTYEQYF TGTGCCAGCAGCAAAAGAGATCGCAGACTCAAGACCTACGAGCAGTACTTC
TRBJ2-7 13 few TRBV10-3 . CAISESIRIEQYF TGTGCCATCAGTGAGTCGATACGGATCGAGCAGTACTTC
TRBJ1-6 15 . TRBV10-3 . CAISEGGTSNSPLHF TGTGCCATCAGTGAGGGAGGGACCTCGAATTCACCCCTCCACTTT
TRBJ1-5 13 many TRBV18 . CASSRQDNQPQHF TGTGCCAGCTCACGACAGGACAATCAGCCCCAGCATTTT
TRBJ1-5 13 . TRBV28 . CASDGGGVQPQHF TGTGCCAGCGACGGGGGCGGGGTTCAGCCCCAGCATTTT
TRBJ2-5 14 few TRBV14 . CASSQGHSEETQYF TGTGCCAGCAGCCAAGGGCACAGCGAAGAGACCCAGTACTTC
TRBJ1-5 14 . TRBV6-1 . CASRPTGVHQPQHF TGTGCCAGCAGGCCTACGGGAGTTCATCAGCCCCAGCATTTT
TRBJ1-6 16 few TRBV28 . CASSSPESSYNSPLHF TGTGCCAGCAGTAGCCCAGAGAGCTCCTATAATTCACCCCTCCACTTT
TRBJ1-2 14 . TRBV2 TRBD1 CASSEVGGSYGYTF TGTGCCAGCAGTGAAGTAGGGGGCTCGTATGGCTACACCTTC
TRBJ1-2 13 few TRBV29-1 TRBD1 CSVNRGLKDGYTF TGCAGCGTTAACAGGGGTCTAAAGGATGGCTACACCTTC
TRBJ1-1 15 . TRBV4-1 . CASSQDEGSWTEAFF TGCGCCAGCAGCCAAGATGAGGGCTCGTGGACTGAAGCTTTCTTT
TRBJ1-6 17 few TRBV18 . CASSPLDGGSYNSPLHF TGTGCCAGCTCACCACTTGACGGGGGTTCCTATAATTCACCCCTCCACTTT
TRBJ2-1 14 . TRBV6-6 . CASSYRGAWDEQFF TGTGCCAGCAGTTACCGGGGGGCCTGGGATGAGCAGTTCTTC
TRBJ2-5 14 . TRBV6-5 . CASSYSGLGETQYF TGTGCCAGCAGTTACTCAGGTCTGGGGGAGACCCAGTACTTC
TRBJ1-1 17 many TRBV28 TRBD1 CASSLLSDGQGNTEAFF TGTGCCAGCAGTTTATTATCGGATGGACAGGGGAACACTGAAGCTTTCTTT
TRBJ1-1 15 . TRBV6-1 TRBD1 CASSHPPTGFAEAFF TGTGCCAGCAGCCATCCACCGACAGGGTTCGCTGAAGCTTTCTTT
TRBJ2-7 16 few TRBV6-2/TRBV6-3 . CASSYPFWGDHYEQYF TGTGCCAGCAGTTACCCCTTCTGGGGGGACCACTACGAGCAGTACTTC
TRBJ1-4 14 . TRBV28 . CASSLIPVHEKLFF TGTGCCAGCAGTTTAATCCCCGTGCATGAAAAACTGTTTTTT
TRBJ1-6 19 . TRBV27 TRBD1 CASSLFRDRRSSYNSPLNF TGTGCCAGCAGTTTATTTAGGGACAGACGCAGCTCCTATAATTCACCCCTCAACTTT
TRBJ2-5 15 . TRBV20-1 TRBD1 CSARADRGPGETQYF TGCAGTGCTAGAGCCGACAGGGGGCCTGGAGAGACCCAGTACTTC
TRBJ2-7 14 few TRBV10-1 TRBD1 CANLTGSSSYEQYF TGCGCCAACCTGACAGGGTCGAGCTCCTACGAGCAGTACTTC
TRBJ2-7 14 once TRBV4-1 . CASSQAGVTYEQYF TGCGCCAGCAGCCAGGCAGGGGTAACCTACGAGCAGTACTTC
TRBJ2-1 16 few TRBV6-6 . CASSYSTRNGLNEQFF TGTGCCAGCAGTTACTCGACTAGAAACGGCCTCAATGAGCAGTTCTTC
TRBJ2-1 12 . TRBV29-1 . CSVEMAYNEQFF TGCAGCGTCGAGATGGCCTACAATGAGCAGTTCTTC
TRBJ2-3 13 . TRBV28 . CASSGRASDTQYF TGTGCCAGCAGTGGTCGGGCCTCAGATACGCAGTATTTT
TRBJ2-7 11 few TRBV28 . CASSLRGEQYF TGTGCCAGCAGTTTACGCGGGGAGCAGTACTTC
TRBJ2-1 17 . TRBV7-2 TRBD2 CASSLEDPGRVRNEQFF TGTGCCAGCAGCTTAGAGGATCCCGGGAGGGTTAGGAATGAGCAGTTCTTC
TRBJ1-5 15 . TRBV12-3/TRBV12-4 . CASSLSGVDGQPQHF TGTGCCAGCAGTTTGTCGGGGGTTGACGGTCAGCCCCAGCATTTT
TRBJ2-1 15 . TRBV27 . CASSLFWTPYNEQFF TGTGCCAGCAGTTTATTTTGGACACCTTACAATGAGCAGTTCTTC
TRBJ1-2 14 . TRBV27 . CASSPQGYIYGYTF TGTGCCAGCAGTCCCCAGGGTTACATCTATGGCTACACCTTC
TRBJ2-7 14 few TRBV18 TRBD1 CASSPGTGGYEQYF TGTGCCAGCTCACCAGGGACAGGGGGCTACGAGCAGTACTTC